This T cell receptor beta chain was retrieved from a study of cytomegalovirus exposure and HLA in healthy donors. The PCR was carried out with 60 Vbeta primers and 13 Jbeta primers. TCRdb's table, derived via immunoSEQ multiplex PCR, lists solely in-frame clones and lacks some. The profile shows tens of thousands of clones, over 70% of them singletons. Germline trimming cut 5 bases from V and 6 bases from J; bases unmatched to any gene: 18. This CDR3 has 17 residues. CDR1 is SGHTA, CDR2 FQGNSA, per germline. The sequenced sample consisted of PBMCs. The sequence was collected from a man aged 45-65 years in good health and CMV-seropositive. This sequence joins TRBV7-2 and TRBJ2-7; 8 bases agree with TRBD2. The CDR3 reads CASSAQPPLAAGSEQYF. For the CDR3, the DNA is TGTGCCAGCAGCGCCCAACCCCCACTAGCGGCGGGGAGCGAGCAGTACTTC.